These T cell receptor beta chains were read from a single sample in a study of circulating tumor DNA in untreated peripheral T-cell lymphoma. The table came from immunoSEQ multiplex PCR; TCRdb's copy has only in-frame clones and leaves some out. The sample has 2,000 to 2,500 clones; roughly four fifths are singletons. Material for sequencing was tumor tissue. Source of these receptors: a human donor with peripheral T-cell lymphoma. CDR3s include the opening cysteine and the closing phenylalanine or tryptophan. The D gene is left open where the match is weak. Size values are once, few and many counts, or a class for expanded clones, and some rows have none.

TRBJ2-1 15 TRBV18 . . CASSPRRTGYNEQFF TGTGCCAGCTCACCCCGAAGGACGGGATACAATGAGCAGTTCTTC
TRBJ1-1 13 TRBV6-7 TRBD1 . CASTFPGQGRAFF TGTGCCAGCACCTTTCCGGGACAGGGTAGAGCTTTCTTT
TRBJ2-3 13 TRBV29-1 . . CSVGGASQPTQYF TGCAGCGTAGGGGGTGCGTCCCAGCCTACGCAGTATTTT
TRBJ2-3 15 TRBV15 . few CATSRARGGTDTQYF TGTGCCACCAGCAGAGCGAGGGGAGGCACAGATACGCAGTATTTT
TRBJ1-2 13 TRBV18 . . CASSPSDTRGYTF TGTGCCAGCTCCCCCTCGGACACGCGGGGCTACACCTTC
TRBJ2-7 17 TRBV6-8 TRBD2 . CASGHLAGGHRGYEQYF TGTGCCAGCGGCCATCTAGCGGGAGGCCATAGAGGCTACGAGCAGTACTTC
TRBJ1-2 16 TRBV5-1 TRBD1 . CASSQEQGVNNYGYTF TGCGCCAGCAGCCAAGAGCAGGGGGTGAATAACTATGGCTACACCTTC
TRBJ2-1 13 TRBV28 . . CASSLQGGNEQFF TGTGCCAGCAGTTTACAGGGCGGGAATGAGCAGTTCTTC
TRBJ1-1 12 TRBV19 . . CASSWAGTGHFF TGTGCCAGTAGTTGGGCAGGGACGGGGCATTTCTTT
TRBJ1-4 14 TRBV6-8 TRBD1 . CASSSGQQNRKLFF TGTGCCAGCAGCTCGGGACAGCAGAACCGAAAACTGTTTTTT
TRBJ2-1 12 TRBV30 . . CAWTGPGNEQFF TGTGCCTGGACAGGTCCCGGGAATGAGCAGTTCTTC
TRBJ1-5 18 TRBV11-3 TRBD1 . CASSQVPQGATGNQPQHF TGTGCCAGCAGCCAAGTCCCTCAGGGGGCGACGGGCAATCAGCCCCAGCATTTT
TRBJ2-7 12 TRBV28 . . CAHGAGTNEQYF TGTGCCCACGGCGCGGGAACAAACGAGCAGTACTTC
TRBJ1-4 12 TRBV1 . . CASSHRNEKLFF TGCGCCAGCAGCCACCGTAATGAAAAACTGTTTTTT
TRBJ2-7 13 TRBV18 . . CASSPGTSYEQYF TGTGCCAGCTCACCAGGGACTTCCTACGAGCAGTACTTC
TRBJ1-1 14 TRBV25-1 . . CASSESWNGTEAFF TGTGCCAGCAGTGAATCCTGGAATGGGACTGAAGCTTTCTTT
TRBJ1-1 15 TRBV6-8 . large CASTMDGNRGTEAFF TGTGCCAGCACAATGGACGGGAACCGAGGGACTGAAGCTTTCTTT
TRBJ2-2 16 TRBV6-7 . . CASSRGQGRSTGELFF TGTGCCAGCAGTCGAGGTCAGGGAAGAAGCACCGGGGAGCTGTTTTTT
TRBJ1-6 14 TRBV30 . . CAWSVPSGTGTLHF TGTGCCTGGAGTGTACCTTCGGGGACCGGCACCCTCCACTTT
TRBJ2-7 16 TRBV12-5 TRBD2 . CASSPAGLAGFYEQYF TGTGCCAGCTCCCCGGCAGGGCTAGCGGGGTTCTACGAGCAGTACTTC
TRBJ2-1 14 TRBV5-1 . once CASTTRSSRDEQFF TGCGCCAGCACCACTCGGAGTAGCAGGGATGAGCAGTTCTTC
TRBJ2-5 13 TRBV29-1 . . CSVDRQGIETQYF TGCAGCGTTGATAGGCAGGGAATAGAGACCCAGTACTTC
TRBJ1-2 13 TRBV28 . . CASSFRAAYGYTF TGTGCCAGCAGTTTTCGCGCGGCCTATGGCTACACCTTC
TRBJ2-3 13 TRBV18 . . CASSPESTDTQYF TGTGCCAGCTCACCAGAAAGCACAGATACGCAGTATTTT
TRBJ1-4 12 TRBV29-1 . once CSVELTNEKLFF TGCAGCGTTGAATTAACTAATGAAAAACTGTTTTTT
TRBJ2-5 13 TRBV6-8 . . CAISVASGETQYF TGTGCCATCAGTGTGGCCTCCGGGGAGACCCAGTACTTC
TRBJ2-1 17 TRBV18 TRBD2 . CASSPRKLAGGPDEQFF TGTGCCAGCTCACCACGTAAGCTAGCGGGAGGGCCCGATGAGCAGTTCTTC
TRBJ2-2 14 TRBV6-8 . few CAIRRESEAGELFF TGTGCCATCAGGAGGGAGAGTGAAGCCGGGGAGCTGTTTTTT
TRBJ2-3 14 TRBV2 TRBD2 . CASSDSGGRDTQYF TGTGCCAGCAGTGATAGCGGGGGGAGAGATACGCAGTATTTT
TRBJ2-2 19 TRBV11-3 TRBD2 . CASSLLWTSGGARTGELFF TGTGCCAGCAGCCTCCTCTGGACTAGCGGGGGGGCCCGTACCGGGGAGCTGTTTTTT
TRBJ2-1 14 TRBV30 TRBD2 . CAWSEVAGGNEQFF TGTGCCTGGAGTGAGGTAGCGGGAGGCAATGAGCAGTTCTTC
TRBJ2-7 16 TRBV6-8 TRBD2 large CASSYSSGGIDYEQYF TGTGCCAGCAGTTACTCGAGCGGGGGGATCGATTACGAGCAGTACTTC
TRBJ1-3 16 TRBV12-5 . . CASGLVSTGAGNTIYF TGTGCTAGTGGTTTGGTATCCACAGGAGCGGGAAACACCATATATTTT
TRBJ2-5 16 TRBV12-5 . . CASGLCSRQGQETQYF TGTGCTAGTGGTTTATGCTCGAGGCAGGGGCAAGAGACCCAGTACTTC
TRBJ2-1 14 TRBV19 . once CASSIGGGEDEQFF TGTGCCAGTAGTATAGGCGGTGGGGAGGATGAGCAGTTCTTC
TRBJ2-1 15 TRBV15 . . CATSRDFRVLREQFF TGTGCCACCAGCAGAGATTTCAGGGTCCTAAGGGAGCAGTTCTTC
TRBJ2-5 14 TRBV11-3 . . CASSRRGSQETQYF TGTGCTAGCAGCCGACGGGGGTCCCAAGAGACCCAGTACTTC
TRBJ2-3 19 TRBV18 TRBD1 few CASSPFGTGSVSDTDTQYF TGTGCCAGCTCACCATTCGGGACAGGGAGTGTAAGCGATACAGATACGCAGTATTTT
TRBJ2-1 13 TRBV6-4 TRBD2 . CASSSGLANEQFF TGTGCCAGCAGTTCCGGACTAGCAAATGAGCAGTTCTTC
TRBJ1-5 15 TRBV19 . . CASRKGEGGNQPQHF TGTGCCAGTAGGAAAGGGGAAGGGGGGAATCAGCCCCAGCATTTT
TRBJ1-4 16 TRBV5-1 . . CASSLTPDHPFEKLFF TGCGCCAGCAGCTTGACCCCAGATCATCCATTCGAAAAACTGTTTTTT
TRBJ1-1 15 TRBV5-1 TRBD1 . CASSSIDRVGTEAFF TGCGCCAGCAGCTCGATTGACAGGGTTGGCACTGAAGCTTTCTTT
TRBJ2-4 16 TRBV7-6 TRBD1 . CASSTTQGMAKNIQYF TGTGCCAGCAGCACAACACAGGGGATGGCCAAAAACATTCAGTACTTC
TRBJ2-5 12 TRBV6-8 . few CASKGEAETQYF TGTGCCAGCAAAGGGGAGGCCGAGACCCAGTACTTC
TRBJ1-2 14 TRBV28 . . CASSPQGPVYGYTF TGTGCCAGCAGCCCCCAGGGCCCGGTCTATGGCTACACCTTC
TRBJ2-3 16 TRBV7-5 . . CASSLDLAGYTDTQYF TGTGCCAGCAGCTTGGACCTAGCGGGATACACAGATACGCAGTATTTT
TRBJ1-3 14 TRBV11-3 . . CASSLDLSGNTIYF TGTGCCAGCAGCTTGGACCTCTCTGGAAACACCATATATTTT
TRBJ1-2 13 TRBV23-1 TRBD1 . CASSLYQGDGYTF TGCGCCAGCAGCCTTTACCAGGGGGACGGCTACACCTTC
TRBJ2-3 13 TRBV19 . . CASSYRGADTQYF TGTGCCAGTAGTTACCGGGGCGCAGATACGCAGTATTTT
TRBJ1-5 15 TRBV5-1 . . CASSLNGGEGQPQHF TGCGCCAGCAGCTTAAACGGGGGGGAGGGTCAGCCCCAGCATTTT
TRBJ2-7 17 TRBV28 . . CANLTIPRTPAKYEQYF TGTGCCAACCTGACAATCCCACGAACCCCCGCAAAGTACGAGCAGTACTTC
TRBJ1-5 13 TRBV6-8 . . CASNPVGGQPQHF TGTGCCAGCAACCCGGTTGGGGGGCAGCCCCAGCATTTT